This T cell receptor (beta chain) was identified during a study of beta chain features in type 1 diabetes. Regarding the study as a whole: TCRB CDR3s were moderately but significantly shorter in Type 1 diabetes patients in all four CD4+ subsets.

About this clone itself: Its cognate antigen is unknown.

The collection from each donor was one heparinised blood draw averaging approximately 110 mL. Sorting gave populations that all exceeded 98% purity. What was sequenced were expressed TCRB transcripts, since all of the isolated RNA had been reverse transcribed. The table came from immunoSEQ multiplex PCR; TCRdb's copy has only in-frame clones and leaves some out. The sample has roughly 400,000 clones, about 10% seen once; the top ten hold about 0.64%. V was trimmed by 0 bases and J by 2 bases, leaving 11 bases between them. Germline V gene sequence: CDR1 MNHEY, CDR2 SMNVEV (reference sequence). The CDR3 totals 15 residues.

The sample was central memory CD4+ T cells from blood. This receptor was obtained from a man younger than 45 with type 1 diabetes. This chain links TRBV27 with TRBJ2-7; D not certain. As DNA, the CDR3 is TGTGCCAGCAGTTTATCGACCGACCGTACCTACGAGCAGTACTTC. This encodes CASSLSTDRTYEQYF.